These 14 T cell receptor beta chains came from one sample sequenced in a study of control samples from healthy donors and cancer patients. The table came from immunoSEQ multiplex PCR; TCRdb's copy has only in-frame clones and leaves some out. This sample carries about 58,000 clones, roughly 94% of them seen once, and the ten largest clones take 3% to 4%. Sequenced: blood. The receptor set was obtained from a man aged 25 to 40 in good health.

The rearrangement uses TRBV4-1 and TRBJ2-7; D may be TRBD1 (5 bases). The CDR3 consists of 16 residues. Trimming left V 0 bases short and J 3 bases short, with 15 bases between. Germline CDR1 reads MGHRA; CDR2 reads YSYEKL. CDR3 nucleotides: TGCGCCAGCAGCCAAGATTCGGGCAGGGAAGGCTACGAGCAGTACTTC. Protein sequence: CASSQDSGREGYEQYF.

CDR3 protein: CASSDPGTSGTPYEQYF. The CDR3 DNA is TGTGCCAGCAGCGATCCCGGGACTAGCGGGACTCCCTACGAGCAGTACTTC. V gene TRBV2 combines with J gene TRBJ2-7; 13 positions agree with TRBD2. Germline CDR1 and CDR2: SNHLY and FYNNEI. V gave up 6 bases and J gave up 2 bases; unmatched junction bases: 10. This CDR3 comprises 17 residues.

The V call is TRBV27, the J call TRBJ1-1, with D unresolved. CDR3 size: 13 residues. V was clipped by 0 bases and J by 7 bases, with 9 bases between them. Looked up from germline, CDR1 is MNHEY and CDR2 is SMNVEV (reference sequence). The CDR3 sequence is CASSLSGWGEAFF. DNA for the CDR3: TGTGCCAGCAGTTTATCGGGGTGGGGTGAAGCTTTCTTT.

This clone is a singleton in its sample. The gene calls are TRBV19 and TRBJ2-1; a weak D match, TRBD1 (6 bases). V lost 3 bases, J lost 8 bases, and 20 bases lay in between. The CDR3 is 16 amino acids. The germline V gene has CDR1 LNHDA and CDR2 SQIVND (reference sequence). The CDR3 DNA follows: TGTGCCAGTAGTATTCAACCAAGGGGGAGTAACGATGAGCAGTTCTTC. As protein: CASSIQPRGSNDEQFF.

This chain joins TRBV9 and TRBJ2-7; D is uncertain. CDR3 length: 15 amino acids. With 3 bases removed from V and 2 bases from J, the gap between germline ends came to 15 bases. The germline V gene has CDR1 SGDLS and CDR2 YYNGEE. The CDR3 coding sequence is TGTGCCAGCAGCGCCGTAGAGCCTGGCCCCTACGAGCAGTACTTC. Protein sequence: CASSAVEPGPYEQYF.

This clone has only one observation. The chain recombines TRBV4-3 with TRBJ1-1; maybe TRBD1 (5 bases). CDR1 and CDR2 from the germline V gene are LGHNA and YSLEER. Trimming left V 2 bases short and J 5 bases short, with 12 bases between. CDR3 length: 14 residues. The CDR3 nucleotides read TGCGCCAGCAGCCAATTTTTTTCAGGGACTGAAGCTTTCTTT. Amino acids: CASSQFFSGTEAFF.

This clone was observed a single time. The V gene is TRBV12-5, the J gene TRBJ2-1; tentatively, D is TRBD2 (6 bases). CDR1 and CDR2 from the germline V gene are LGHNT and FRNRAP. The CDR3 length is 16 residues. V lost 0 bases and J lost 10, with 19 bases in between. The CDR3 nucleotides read TGTGCTAGTGGTTTGGTTCTTGCGGAGGGGCCGGTCGAGCAGTTCTTC. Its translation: CASGLVLAEGPVEQFF.

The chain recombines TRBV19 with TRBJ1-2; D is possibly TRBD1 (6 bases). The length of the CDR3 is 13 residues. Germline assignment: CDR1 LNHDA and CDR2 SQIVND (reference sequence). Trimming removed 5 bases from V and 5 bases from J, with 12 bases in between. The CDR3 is CASSSQGRYGYTF. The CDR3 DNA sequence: TGTGCCAGTAGTTCACAGGGCCGGTATGGCTACACCTTC.

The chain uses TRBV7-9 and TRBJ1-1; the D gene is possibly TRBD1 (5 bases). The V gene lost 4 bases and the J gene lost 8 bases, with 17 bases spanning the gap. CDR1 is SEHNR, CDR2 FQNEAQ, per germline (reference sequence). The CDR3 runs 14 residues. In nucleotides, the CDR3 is TGTGCCAGCAGCTCACCATCCGGGACGGCGGAAGCTTTCTTT. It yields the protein CASSSPSGTAEAFF.

The CDR3 sequence: CASSVEGGVAELFF. The CDR3 bases are TGTGCCAGCAGCGTAGAGGGTGGAGTTGCGGAACTGTTTTTT. The chain has TRBV9 and TRBJ1-4; no clear D. This CDR3 is 14 amino acids long. Germline V gene lookup returns CDR1 SGDLS and CDR2 YYNGEE. V lost 0 bases and J 12 bases, leaving 15 bases between the germline ends.

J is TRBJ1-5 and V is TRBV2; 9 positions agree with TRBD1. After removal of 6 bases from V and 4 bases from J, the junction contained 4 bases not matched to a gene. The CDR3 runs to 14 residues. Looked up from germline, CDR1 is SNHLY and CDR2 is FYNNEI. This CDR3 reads CASRDRGINQPQHF. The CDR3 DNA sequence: TGTGCCAGCAGGGACAGGGGAATTAATCAGCCCCAGCATTTT. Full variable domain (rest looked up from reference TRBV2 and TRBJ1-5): EPEVTQTPSHQVTQMGQEVILRCVPISNHLYFYWYRQILGQKVEFLVSFYNNEISEKSEIFDDQFSVERPDGSNFTLKIRSTKLEDSAMYFCASRDRGINQPQHFGDGTRLSIL.

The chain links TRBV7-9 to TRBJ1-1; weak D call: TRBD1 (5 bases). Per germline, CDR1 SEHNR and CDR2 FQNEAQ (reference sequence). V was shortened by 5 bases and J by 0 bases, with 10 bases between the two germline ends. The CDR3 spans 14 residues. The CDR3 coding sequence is TGTGCCAGCAGCGGCGGGACTCTGAACACTGAAGCTTTCTTT. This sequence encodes CASSGGTLNTEAFF.

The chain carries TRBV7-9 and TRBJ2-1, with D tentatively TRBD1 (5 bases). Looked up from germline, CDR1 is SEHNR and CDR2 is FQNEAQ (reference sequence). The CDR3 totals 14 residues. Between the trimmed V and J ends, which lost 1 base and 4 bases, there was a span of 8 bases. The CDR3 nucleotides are TGTGCCAGCAGCTTAGGAACAGGATACAATGAGCAGTTCTTC. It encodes CASSLGTGYNEQFF.

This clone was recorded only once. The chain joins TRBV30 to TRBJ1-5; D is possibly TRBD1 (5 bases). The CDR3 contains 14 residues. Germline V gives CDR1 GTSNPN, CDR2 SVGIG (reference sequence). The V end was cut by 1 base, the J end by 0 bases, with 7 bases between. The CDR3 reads CAWSAGYSNQPQHF. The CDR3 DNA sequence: TGTGCCTGGAGTGCAGGGTATAGCAATCAGCCCCAGCATTTT.